These 20 T cell receptor beta chains originate from one sample sequenced in a study of PD-1 blockade in classical Hodgkin lymphoma. Time point noted: cycle 4 day 1 (C4D1), after 5 to 7 weeks of nivolumab. Every single patient, without exception, relapsed after autologous stem cell transplantation, and brentuximab vedotin exposure varied. The study purified CD4+ T cells from thawed PBMCs using magnetic negative selection. Profiled with immunoSEQ multiplex PCR; TCRdb holds only in-frame clones, not every one. The sample lists 25,000 to 30,000 clones, roughly 80% occurring once. Here the sequenced sample was CD4+ T cells from blood, taken before the fourth cycle of nivolumab. The receptors were gathered from a human donor with classical Hodgkin lymphoma.

CDR3: CASHPTGNQGGELFF. The DNA of the CDR3 is TGCGCCAGCCACCCTACAGGGAACCAGGGCGGGGAGCTGTTTTTT. The chain recombines TRBV5-1 with TRBJ2-2; tentative D call: TRBD1 (6 bases). Trimming shortened V by 7 bases and J by 7 bases, and 20 bases separated the two germline ends. The CDR3 has 15 residues. CDR1 and CDR2 (germline): SGHRS, YFSETQ.

This clone has a single count. The CDR3 region is CASSLAGSQEAFF. The CDR3 DNA sequence: TGCGCCAGCAGCTTGGCCGGGAGCCAAGAAGCTTTCTTT. The chain links TRBV5-1 to TRBJ1-1; D gene ambiguous. This CDR3 contains 13 residues. Germline CDR1 SGHRS, CDR2 YFSETQ. The V end was cut by 0 bases, the J end by 8 bases, with 11 bases between.

This chain connects TRBV28 to TRBJ2-7; the match to TRBD1 covers 8 bases. CDR3 length: 13 residues. Germline values: CDR1 MDHEN, CDR2 SYDVKM. V dropped 6 bases and J dropped 3; count of bases not matched to a gene: 4. The CDR3 protein is CASRSGQGYEQYF. CDR3 coding DNA: TGTGCCAGCAGATCTGGACAGGGCTACGAGCAGTACTTC.

This clone came up once. The rearrangement joins TRBV28 to TRBJ2-7; the D is unclear. This CDR3 spans 12 amino acids. In germline, CDR1 is MDHEN, CDR2 SYDVKM. V was cut by 4 bases and J by 3 bases, with 7 bases left in between. The CDR3, as DNA: TGTGCCAGCAGTTATGGGCTCTACGAGCAGTACTTC. Encoded protein: CASSYGLYEQYF.

This chain joins TRBV9 and TRBJ2-7, with D unresolved. V was pared by 3 bases and J by 0 bases, with 7 bases between. The CDR3 has 13 amino acids. Germline CDR1 and CDR2: SGDLS and YYNGEE. The CDR3 is CASSGRFSYEQYF. In nucleotides, the CDR3 is TGTGCCAGCAGCGGCCGGTTCTCCTACGAGCAGTACTTC.

V is TRBV5-1 and J is TRBJ1-6, with D perhaps TRBD1 (5 bases). The CDR3 loop spans 16 amino acids. Looked up from germline, CDR1 is SGHRS and CDR2 is YFSETQ. The ends were cut back, 5 bases at V and 4 bases at J, with 16 bases in the middle. CDR3 bases: TGCGCCAGCAGTGAGAGGGGTACAACTTATAATTCACCCCTCCACTTT. Protein product: CASSERGTTYNSPLHF.

The V and J genes are TRBV30 and TRBJ1-5; D is uncertain. V was pared by 4 bases and J by 0 bases, with 13 bases between. Germline V CDR1 and CDR2: GTSNPN, SVGIG (reference sequence). The CDR3 consists of 15 residues. DNA of the CDR3: TGTGCCTGGAATACTGGACTGGCTAGCAATCAGCCCCAGCATTTT. Translating gives CAWNTGLASNQPQHF.

The chain joins TRBV5-4 to TRBJ1-2, with D unclear. V was cut by 0 bases and J by 8 bases, with 23 bases left in between. There are 17 residues in the CDR3. Germline CDR1 SGHNT, CDR2 YYREEE (reference sequence). Here the CDR3 DNA reads TGTGCCAGCAGCTTGGGGGTCCAAGTGGCAGTTCCACAGGGCTACACCTTC. As protein: CASSLGVQVAVPQGYTF.

The genes are TRBV19 and TRBJ2-1; 9 positions agree with TRBD2. The CDR3 sequence is 15 residues long. J lost 1 base, V lost 5 bases, and 3 bases had no gene match. The germline V gene encodes CDR1 LNHDA and CDR2 SQIVND (reference sequence). The chain's CDR3 is CASSQTSGSYNEQFF. The CDR3 DNA is TGTGCCAGTAGTCAGACTAGCGGTTCCTACAATGAGCAGTTCTTC.

This chain connects TRBV5-1 to TRBJ2-1; a weak D match, TRBD1 (6 bases). V gave up 4 bases and J gave up 3 bases, with 8 bases separating them. CDR3 length equals 13 residues. CDR1 and CDR2 from the germline V gene are SGHRS and YFSETQ. CDR3 sequence reads: CASSLQGYNEQFF. The CDR3 DNA is TGCGCCAGCAGCCTACAGGGCTACAATGAGCAGTTCTTC. Combining the CDR3 with reference TRBV5-1 and TRBJ2-1 gives the whole variable domain KAGVTQTPRYLIKTRGQQVTLSCSPISGHRSVSWYQQTPGQGLQFLFEYFSETQRNKGNFPGRFSGRQFSNSRSEMNVSTLELGDSALYLCASSLQGYNEQFFGPGTRLTVL.

The J gene is TRBJ2-2, the V gene TRBV15; 8 positions match TRBD2. The germline CDR1 and CDR2 sequences are LNHNV and YYDKDF (reference sequence). The V and J ends lost 8 bases and 6 bases, in that order; junction bases with no gene match: 11. The CDR3 covers 15 residues. The CDR3 spells CATGSGTRGSGELFF. As DNA, the CDR3 is TGTGCCACCGGATCCGGGACTAGGGGTTCCGGGGAGCTGTTTTTT.

The V gene is TRBV25-1, the J gene TRBJ1-2; possibly TRBD1 for D (6 bases). Germline V gene data show CDR1 as MGHDK and CDR2 as SYGVNS. This CDR3 comprises 14 residues. V was pared by 6 bases and J by 8 bases, with 19 bases between. The CDR3 bases are TGTGCCAGCAGCCTCTCTTCACAGGGAGGAGGCTACACCTTC. Residues: CASSLSSQGGGYTF.

The chain uses TRBV5-1 and TRBJ2-2; D may be TRBD1 (6 bases). Trimming stripped 0 bases from V and 6 bases from J, with 12 bases between. This CDR3 has 15 amino acids. Germline CDR1 SGHRS, CDR2 YFSETQ. The CDR3 DNA reads TGCGCCAGCAGCTTGGCAGGGGTGGCCGCCGGGGAGCTGTTTTTT. Residues: CASSLAGVAAGELFF.

The CDR3 coding sequence is TGTGCCAGCAGCTTCCCCACGTCTGGTGAGCAGTTCTTC. The encoded protein is CASSFPTSGEQFF. The V gene is TRBV7-6, the J gene TRBJ2-1; D remains unclear. This CDR3 contains 13 residues. The V and J ends lost 3 bases and 9 bases respectively, with 12 bases between them. Germline V CDR1 and CDR2: SGHVS, FNYEAQ.

The chain links TRBV5-1 to TRBJ2-3; 10 bases are shared with TRBD2. This CDR3 has 16 amino acids. V shed 2 bases, J shed 3 bases, and the junction held 6 bases outside the gene matches. CDR1 and CDR2 (germline): SGHRS, YFSETQ. The CDR3 sequence: CASSFMSSGGTDTQYF. The CDR3 nucleotides read TGCGCCAGCAGCTTTATGTCTAGCGGGGGTACAGATACGCAGTATTTT.

In its sample, this clone was seen once. This rearrangement joins TRBV7-9 to TRBJ2-3; D remains ambiguous. V lost 7 bases and J lost 2, with 19 bases in between. CDR1 SEHNR and CDR2 FQNEAQ come from the germline V gene (reference sequence). This CDR3 has 16 amino acids. CDR3 in DNA: TGTGCCAGCACCGACCCAGACCCTTCTCCCACAGATACGCAGTATTTT. The encoded protein is CASTDPDPSPTDTQYF.

This chain connects TRBV2 to TRBJ2-1, with D hard to call. In germline, CDR1 is SNHLY, CDR2 FYNNEI. This CDR3 is built from 14 residues. V lost 4 bases and J lost 0, with 7 bases in between. CDR3 in amino acids: CASSGWSSYNEQFF. CDR3 coding DNA: TGTGCCAGCAGTGGATGGAGCTCCTACAATGAGCAGTTCTTC. Based on the CDR3 plus reference TRBV2 and TRBJ2-1, the full variable domain is EPEVTQTPSHQVTQMGQEVILRCVPISNHLYFYWYRQILGQKVEFLVSFYNNEISEKSEIFDDQFSVERPDGSNFTLKIRSTKLEDSAMYFCASSGWSSYNEQFFGPGTRLTVL.

This sequence joins TRBV28 and TRBJ1-1; D is possibly TRBD1 (5 bases). CDR3 length equals 13 residues. The V end was cut by 5 bases, the J end by 11 bases, with 18 bases between. Germline V lookup: CDR1 MDHEN, CDR2 SYDVKM. CDR3 in DNA: TGTGCCAGCAGTGGGCCGGGCCACAGGTGGGCTTTCTTT. Encoded protein: CASSGPGHRWAFF.

The chain combines TRBV7-9 with TRBJ1-1, with D unclear. Trimming pared 0 bases from V and 10 bases from J, leaving 6 bases between. The V gene's germline CDR1 is SEHNR and CDR2 FQNEAQ (reference sequence). This CDR3 comprises 11 residues. The chain's CDR3 is CASSLAGGAFF. CDR3 in DNA: TGTGCCAGCAGCTTAGCAGGAGGAGCTTTCTTT. Complete variable domain (other parts from reference TRBV7-9 and TRBJ1-1): DTGVSQNPRHKITKRGQNVTFRCDPISEHNRLYWYRQTLGQGPEFLTYFQNEAQLEKSRLLSDRFSAERPKGSFSTLEIQRTEQGDSAMYLCASSLAGGAFFGQGTRLTVV.

This chain joins TRBV6-5 and TRBJ1-1; D perhaps matches TRBD1 (6 bases). CDR1 MNHEY and CDR2 SVGAGI come from the germline V gene. V lost 6 bases and J lost 1, with 9 bases in between. The CDR3 totals 13 residues. The CDR3 region is CASRGAPNTEAFF. For the CDR3, the DNA is TGTGCCAGCAGGGGGGCACCGAACACTGAAGCTTTCTTT.